This T cell receptor (beta chain) was found in a study of beta chain features in type 1 diabetes. The CDR3 contains 13 residues. With 7 bases removed from V and 2 bases from J, the gap between germline ends came to 13 bases. In germline, CDR1 is SGHRS, CDR2 YFSETQ. As for this clone: Antigen unknown.

Study-wide findings and caveats: The study found moderately but significantly shorter TCRB CDR3s in all four CD4+ subsets of Type 1 diabetes patients.

The investigators reverse transcribed all of the isolated RNA, so they sequenced expressed TCRB transcripts. Produced via immunoSEQ multiplex PCR; TCRdb's table is partial and in-frame only. The sample lists a few hundred thousand clones; roughly 14% were seen once. The sequence was obtained from a man aged 25 to 45 with type 1 diabetes. The chain couples TRBV5-1 to TRBJ2-7, with D uncertain. Specimen: naive CD4+ T cells from blood. Here the CDR3 DNA reads TGCGCCAGCGGTTCAGGTCCGACCTACGAGCAGTACTTC. Its protein product is CASGSGPTYEQYF.